The rows below give T cell receptor beta chains drawn from one sample of a study of cytomegalovirus exposure and HLA in healthy donors. This table comes from immunoSEQ multiplex PCR, and its TCRdb copy is limited to in-frame clones, with some not included. The profile shows about 200,000 clones, 75% to 90% of them singletons. Sequenced input: PBMCs. The receptors originated from a woman in her 30s in good health and CMV-seronegative. The CDR3 runs from the conserved cysteine through the conserved F or W. Fields, in order: CDR3 DNA, CDR3 protein, V gene, J gene, D gene, clone size. A D gene is named only where the DNA matches it firmly. Size is omitted from some rows. Given values are once, few, many or a class for expanded clones.

TGTGCCAGCAGCTTACCTCTTGCGAGACAAGAGTCTAGCACAGATACGCAGTATTTT,CASSLPLARQESSTDTQYF,TRBV7-9,TRBJ2-3,-,-
TGTGCCAGCAGTGAAAAAATATCACAGCTCACAGATACGCAGTATTTT,CASSEKISQLTDTQYF,TRBV25-1,TRBJ2-3,-,-
TGTGCCAGCAGCTTATCGAGTGAGAATGAGCAGTTCTTC,CASSLSSENEQFF,TRBV7-3,TRBJ2-1,-,-
TGTGCCAGCAGCGCTGGAGGAGTGGATCCCTACGAGCAGTACTTC,CASSAGGVDPYEQYF,TRBV9,TRBJ2-7,-,once
TGTGCCAGCAGCTTGGGGGGGGACGGGAGCTATGGCTACACCTTC,CASSLGGDGSYGYTF,TRBV13,TRBJ1-2,-,once
TGTGCCATCAGTGAGTCGGGCCTGAACACTGAAGCTTTCTTT,CAISESGLNTEAFF,TRBV10-3,TRBJ1-1,-,-
TGCGCCAGCAGCTTCTCCAAGGAGAGTGAGCAGTTCTTC,CASSFSKESEQFF,TRBV5-1,TRBJ2-1,-,few
TGCGCCAGCAGCTTGGCCAGGACCCTTTCGGGGGGAGAGCAGTACTTC,CASSLARTLSGGEQYF,TRBV5-1,TRBJ2-7,TRBD2,few
TGTGCCAGCTCCCAAAGACAGGCCTACAATGAGCAGTTCTTC,CASSQRQAYNEQFF,TRBV18,TRBJ2-1,-,-
TGTGCCAGCAGCTTGGGAGTGGCGGGAGATGAGCAGTACTTC,CASSLGVAGDEQYF,TRBV7-6,TRBJ2-7,TRBD2,-
TGCGCCAGCAGCCAAGATCTTGAAGCGGGGGGCTCCTACGAACAGTACTTC,CASSQDLEAGGSYEQYF,TRBV4-1,TRBJ2-7,TRBD2,-
TGCAGCGTTGCAACTAGCGGGACCAACTACGAGCAGTACTTC,CSVATSGTNYEQYF,TRBV29-1,TRBJ2-7,TRBD2,-
TGTGCCAGCAGAAGGGACACGGTCGCTTTCTTT,CASRRDTVAFF,TRBV6-5,TRBJ1-1,-,once
TGTGCCAGCACAAATACAGCCTACGAGCAGTACTTC,CASTNTAYEQYF,TRBV2,TRBJ2-7,-,-
TGCAGCGTTGAGGGGGTCGAGGGGGCGCCTGTCGAGACCCAGTACTTC,CSVEGVEGAPVETQYF,TRBV29-1,TRBJ2-5,TRBD1,few
TGTGCCAGCAGAGCCCAGGGGGCGAACTATGGCTACACCTTC,CASRAQGANYGYTF,TRBV28,TRBJ1-2,TRBD1,once
TGCGCCAGCAGCTTGGCTAGCGGGGTGGCCACAGATACGCAGTATTTT,CASSLASGVATDTQYF,TRBV5-1,TRBJ2-3,TRBD2,-
TGTGCCAGAAGCCCGGGTGTTACAGGGCGATCAACTAATGAAAAACTGTTTTTT,CARSPGVTGRSTNEKLFF,TRBV5-3,TRBJ1-4,-,-
TGCGCCAGCAGCTGGGGGTCGGGGGGGCCTCATGAGCAGTTCTTC,CASSWGSGGPHEQFF,TRBV5-1,TRBJ2-1,TRBD2,-
TGTGCCAGCACCTTGAGCCTTAGCAATCAGCCCCAGCATTTT,CASTLSLSNQPQHF,TRBV28,TRBJ1-5,-,-
TGTGCCAGCAGCCAAGACCGGTCATGGACTAGCGGTAATCGTGATTACACCGGGGAGCTGTTTTTT,CASSQDRSWTSGNRDYTGELFF,TRBV14,TRBJ2-2,TRBD2,-
TGTGCCAGCGCGGGAGGACCCACCTACGAGCAGTACTTC,CASAGGPTYEQYF,TRBV9,TRBJ2-7,TRBD2,-
TGTGCCAGCAGCTTAGGACGGGGAAACACTGAAGCTTTCTTT,CASSLGRGNTEAFF,TRBV7-3,TRBJ1-1,-,-
TGTGCCAGCAGCTTAGTCAGGGGGCACAATGAGCAGTTCTTC,CASSLVRGHNEQFF,TRBV7-8,TRBJ2-1,TRBD1,-
TGTGCCAGCAGCTTTGACAGGCAAGAGACCCAGTACTTC,CASSFDRQETQYF,TRBV11-2,TRBJ2-5,-,once
TGTGCCAGCAGTTTAGGGAGGGAAGAGACCCAGTACTTC,CASSLGREETQYF,TRBV28,TRBJ2-5,TRBD2,-
TGTGCCAGCAGCTTGACTAGCGGGGGTCTTCTGGATGAGCAGTTCTTC,CASSLTSGGLLDEQFF,TRBV9,TRBJ2-1,TRBD2,-
TGTGCCAGCAGCCACAAACTAGCGGGGGAGTACGAGCAGTACTTC,CASSHKLAGEYEQYF,TRBV4-2,TRBJ2-7,TRBD2,-
TGTGCCAGCAGTAGGCTAGCTACCTACGAGCAGTACTTC,CASSRLATYEQYF,TRBV2,TRBJ2-7,-,-
TGTGCCAGCAGTCCTCAAGGCCTGGGCGATCAGCCCCAGCATTTT,CASSPQGLGDQPQHF,TRBV6-5,TRBJ1-5,-,-
TGTGCCAGCAGCCGAGGGACTAGCGGGAGATACAATGAGCAGTTCTTC,CASSRGTSGRYNEQFF,TRBV11-3,TRBJ2-1,TRBD2,-
TGCAGTCCGACCGGGGGGACCCAGTACTTC,CSPTGGTQYF,TRBV20-1,TRBJ2-5,-,-
TGTGCCAGCAGATGGGCGGGGAATCAGCCCCAGCATTTT,CASRWAGNQPQHF,TRBV6-4,TRBJ1-5,-,once
TGTGCCAGCAGTGAGGGACTAGTCGTGACAGATACGCAGTATTTT,CASSEGLVVTDTQYF,TRBV6-1,TRBJ2-3,TRBD2,-
TGTGCCACCAACCGGGACAGGAACACCGGGGAGCTGTTTTTT,CATNRDRNTGELFF,TRBV19,TRBJ2-2,TRBD1,-
TGTGCCAGCAGCCACGGGACAGGGATGTATAGCAATCAGCCCCAGCATTTT,CASSHGTGMYSNQPQHF,TRBV2,TRBJ1-5,TRBD1,-
TGTGCCAGCAGCCAAGGCAGGGATACTAGCGGGAGGGCCTACGAGCAGTACTTC,CASSQGRDTSGRAYEQYF,TRBV4-2,TRBJ2-7,TRBD2,-
TGTGCCAGCAGCTTAGGGGGAATACAGGGGAGGGAGACCCAGTACTTC,CASSLGGIQGRETQYF,TRBV11-2,TRBJ2-5,-,-
TGTGCCAGCAGTGGTTCTAGCGGGGGCAATGAGCAGTTCTTC,CASSGSSGGNEQFF,TRBV2,TRBJ2-1,TRBD2,-
TGTGCCAGCAGCCCACAGGGGGCTCCGGGACTCGTACGACCCTACAATGAGCAGTTCTTC,CASSPQGAPGLVRPYNEQFF,TRBV14,TRBJ2-1,TRBD1,-
TGTGCCAGCAGCCACAGTCCGGGCCGCGGAGGCCAAGAGACCCAGTACTTC,CASSHSPGRGGQETQYF,TRBV7-3,TRBJ2-5,-,-
TGTGCCAGCAGTGCTTACGGGGATTACGAGCAGTACTTC,CASSAYGDYEQYF,TRBV6-1,TRBJ2-7,-,-
TGTGCCAGCAGCCCGGCTAGCGGGAGTGGGCGTGAGCAGTTCTTC,CASSPASGSGREQFF,TRBV11-2,TRBJ2-1,TRBD2,-
TGTGCCAGCGCCTGGGGAGGCGAGAACACTGAAGCTTTCTTT,CASAWGGENTEAFF,TRBV19,TRBJ1-1,-,-
TGCGCCAGCAGCCCCTCCGGGACTTTAACCCTGAACACTGAAGCTTTCTTT,CASSPSGTLTLNTEAFF,TRBV5-1,TRBJ1-1,-,-
TGTGCCAGCAGTGATGGTGCCCTAGCGGGAGGGGTCACAGATACGCAGTATTTT,CASSDGALAGGVTDTQYF,TRBV2,TRBJ2-3,TRBD2,-
TGTGCCAGCAGCCCCTCGGGCGGACTTGAGCAGTTCTTC,CASSPSGGLEQFF,TRBV11-3,TRBJ2-1,-,-
TGTGCCAGCAGTGGTCACAGGCGGAACACCGGGGAGCTGTTTTTT,CASSGHRRNTGELFF,TRBV2,TRBJ2-2,-,few
TGCGCCAGCAGCGGGACGGGACTAGACCCTCGTGAGACCCAGTACTTC,CASSGTGLDPRETQYF,TRBV5-1,TRBJ2-5,TRBD2,once
TGTGCCAGCAGCTCCAAGACTAGCGGGAGCCAAGCCAGGGACAATGAGCAGTTCTTC,CASSSKTSGSQARDNEQFF,TRBV7-9,TRBJ2-1,TRBD2,-
TGCAGCATCTCATCGGGACAGGGCGCTGAAGCTTTCTTT,CSISSGQGAEAFF,TRBV29-1,TRBJ1-1,TRBD1,few
TGTGCCAGCAGAGAAGGACTAGAACGATGGGATACGCAGTATTTT,CASREGLERWDTQYF,TRBV7-8,TRBJ2-3,TRBD2,-